This is a list of T cell receptor beta chains from one sample in a study of tumor-infiltrating lymphocytes in primary liver carcinoma. MiXCR was run by TCRdb on the multiplex PCR reads, yielding one entry per CDR3 protein. The table lists hundreds of thousands of distinct CDR3 sequences, 55% to 65% of them singletons. The sample consisted of peripheral blood. The receptors here all came from a man aged 35 to 55 with primary liver carcinoma and hepatitis B virus infection. CDR3s include the opening cysteine and the closing phenylalanine or tryptophan. The D gene is left open where the match is weak. The size entry is marked missing in some rows and otherwise reads once, few, many or a size class.

J gene: TRBJ2-2; clone size: few; D gene: -; V gene: TRBV11-2; CDR3 DNA: TGTGCCTGCAGTTTAATAGCGAGGGGCGGGGAGCTGTTTTTT; CDR3 protein: CACSLIARGGELFF
J gene: TRBJ2-3; clone size: -; D gene: TRBD1; V gene: TRBV20-1; CDR3 DNA: TGCAGTGCGCAACCGAGGGGGCTCGGTACAGATACGCAGTATTTT; CDR3 protein: CSAQPRGLGTDTQYF
J gene: TRBJ1-2; clone size: -; D gene: TRBD1; V gene: TRBV6-1; CDR3 DNA: TGTGCAAGCAGCCCCTACAGGGGGACTCGCACCTTC; CDR3 protein: CASSPYRGTRTF
J gene: TRBJ1-5; clone size: -; D gene: TRBD1; V gene: TRBV6-5; CDR3 DNA: TGTGCCATCAGGCCCGGGACAGCAAATCAGCCCCAGCATTTT; CDR3 protein: CAIRPGTANQPQHF
J gene: TRBJ2-4; clone size: few; D gene: -; V gene: TRBV5-4; CDR3 DNA: TGTGCCAGCAGCCACGGAGGAAGCAGAATAAACATTCAGTACTTC; CDR3 protein: CASSHGGSRINIQYF
J gene: TRBJ2-7; clone size: -; D gene: -; V gene: TRBV28; CDR3 DNA: TGTGCCAGCAATTATTTCACGGACGAGCAGTACTTC; CDR3 protein: CASNYFTDEQYF
J gene: TRBJ2-1; clone size: -; D gene: TRBD2; V gene: TRBV11-2; CDR3 DNA: TGTGCCAGCAGCTTAGAATGGACTAGCGGGATGGATGAGCAGTTCTTC; CDR3 protein: CASSLEWTSGMDEQFF
J gene: TRBJ1-1; clone size: -; D gene: TRBD1; V gene: TRBV10-2; CDR3 DNA: TGCGCCAGCTCTCCTCGACAGGGGCTTGAAGCTTTCTTT; CDR3 protein: CASSPRQGLEAFF
J gene: TRBJ2-7; clone size: -; D gene: TRBD1; V gene: TRBV7-9; CDR3 DNA: TGTGCCAGCGCTCCGGGACAGGGGACTCTTTACGAGCAGTACTTC; CDR3 protein: CASAPGQGTLYEQYF
J gene: TRBJ1-2; clone size: many; D gene: -; V gene: TRBV6-1; CDR3 DNA: TGTGCCAGCAGTGAAGGGGGATTTGGTGGCTACACCTTC; CDR3 protein: CASSEGGFGGYTF
J gene: TRBJ2-7; clone size: many; D gene: -; V gene: TRBV6-2/TRBV6-3; CDR3 DNA: TGTGCCAGCAGTTACTCTATGGGGGTTCGCGGCGACGAGCAGTACTTC; CDR3 protein: CASSYSMGVRGDEQYF
J gene: TRBJ2-5; clone size: -; D gene: -; V gene: TRBV5-4; CDR3 DNA: TGTGCCAGCAGCTTGCGATGGACAGGGGCGATAGCGAGCGCGGGGGGGACCCAGTACTTC; CDR3 protein: CASSLRWTGAIASAGGTQYF
J gene: TRBJ2-6; clone size: many; D gene: -; V gene: TRBV6-1; CDR3 DNA: TGTGCCAGCAGTGAAGCGCCCGGTCGGACTGGGGCCAACGTCCTGACTTTC; CDR3 protein: CASSEAPGRTGANVLTF
J gene: TRBJ2-3; clone size: many; D gene: -; V gene: TRBV6-2/TRBV6-3; CDR3 DNA: TGTGCCAGCAGGGTTAGGACAGTACAAGAATTCGTTACGCAGTATTTT; CDR3 protein: CASRVRTVQEFVTQYF
J gene: TRBJ2-1; clone size: few; D gene: -; V gene: TRBV30; CDR3 DNA: TGTGCCTGGAGTGCTCAAGGGGCCTTTGAGCAGTTCTTC; CDR3 protein: CAWSAQGAFEQFF
J gene: TRBJ2-1; clone size: -; D gene: -; V gene: TRBV6-5; CDR3 DNA: TGTGCCGGCAGTTACTCGAGTGGCACGGGGGCCGGGAATGAGCAGTTCTTC; CDR3 protein: CAGSYSSGTGAGNEQFF
J gene: TRBJ2-1; clone size: -; D gene: -; V gene: TRBV11-1; CDR3 DNA: TGTGTCGGCAGCGACTCTAGCTCATCCTACATTGAGCGGTTCTTC; CDR3 protein: CVGSDSSSSYIERFF
J gene: TRBJ2-2; clone size: -; D gene: TRBD2; V gene: TRBV12-3/TRBV12-4; CDR3 DNA: TGTGCTAGCAGTTTCCATAGCGGGAGGGCGTCCACCGGGGAGCTGTCTTTT; CDR3 protein: CASSFHSGRASTGELSF
J gene: TRBJ1-1; clone size: few; D gene: -; V gene: TRBV7-9; CDR3 DNA: TGTGCCAGCAGCTTTAATGCGAACACTGAAGCTTTCTTT; CDR3 protein: CASSFNANTEAFF
J gene: TRBJ2-1; clone size: few; D gene: -; V gene: TRBV29-1; CDR3 DNA: TGCAGCGTTCTCCGGGAGGAGCAGTTCTTC; CDR3 protein: CSVLREEQFF
J gene: TRBJ1-2; clone size: -; D gene: -; V gene: TRBV11-2; CDR3 DNA: TGTGCCAGCAGCTTACCTGGTTTCTATGGCTACACCTTC; CDR3 protein: CASSLPGFYGYTF
J gene: TRBJ2-7; clone size: -; D gene: TRBD1; V gene: TRBV6-5; CDR3 DNA: TGTGCCAGCACCCGGACAGGGACATCCTACGAGCAGTACTTC; CDR3 protein: CASTRTGTSYEQYF
J gene: TRBJ2-3; clone size: -; D gene: -; V gene: TRBV10-1; CDR3 DNA: TGCGCCAGCAGTGATCCCTTACGAGCACGGGATACGCAGTATTTT; CDR3 protein: CASSDPLRARDTQYF
J gene: TRBJ2-3; clone size: -; D gene: -; V gene: TRBV7-9; CDR3 DNA: TGTGCCAGCAGCCAAGCCGGGGCCACGCAGTATTTT; CDR3 protein: CASSQAGATQYF
J gene: TRBJ2-3; clone size: -; D gene: TRBD2; V gene: TRBV10-2; CDR3 DNA: TGCGCCAGCAGGCCGGCTAGCGGTAGGGCAGATACGCAGTATTTT; CDR3 protein: CASRPASGRADTQYF